Listed below are T cell receptor beta chains from one sample, sequenced in a study of OX40 agonist ivuxolimab in advanced cancers. Measured with immunoSEQ multiplex PCR; TCRdb has only the in-frame clones, and not every one. The sample gives roughly 81,000 clones, about 93% of which show up once; roughly 9.6% is in the top ten. This specimen consisted of CD4+ or CD8+ T cells sorted from blood, obtained in a trial of the OX40 agonist ivuxolimab. These receptors were taken from an adult with an advanced solid tumor such as melanoma, head and neck, liver or kidney cancer. Each CDR3 is given with its conserved first and last residue. The D gene is left open where the match is weak. Size is stated for part of the rows, as once, few or many counts, or as a class when the clone is expanded.

CDR3: CASSPNRENTEAFF
DNA: TGTGCCAGCAGCCCAAACAGGGAAAACACTGAAGCTTTCTTT
J: TRBJ1-1
D: NA
V: TRBV4-2
size: NA

CDR3: CASAKEYSEDEKLFF
DNA: TGTGCCAGCGCAAAGGAATACTCGGAGGATGAAAAACTGTTTTTT
J: TRBJ1-4
D: NA
V: TRBV4-2
size: few

CDR3: CASSFQGDEQYF
DNA: TGTGCCAGCAGCTTCCAGGGTGACGAGCAGTACTTC
J: TRBJ2-7
D: NA
V: TRBV5-5
size: NA

CDR3: CASRGGEQFF
DNA: TGTGCCAGCAGGGGGGGGGAGCAGTTCTTC
J: TRBJ2-1
D: TRBD2
V: TRBV27
size: NA

CDR3: CASSLSGTGNGYTF
DNA: TGTGCCAGCAGCTTGTCCGGGACAGGGAATGGCTACACCTTC
J: TRBJ1-2
D: TRBD1
V: TRBV5-4
size: NA

CDR3: CASGLALGLAGDTQYF
DNA: TGTGCCAGCGGCCTAGCTTTGGGGTTAGCGGGGGATACGCAGTATTTT
J: TRBJ2-3
D: TRBD2
V: TRBV5-6
size: NA

CDR3: CASIGVAGGAYNEQFF
DNA: TGTGCCAGCATCGGAGTAGCGGGAGGGGCCTACAATGAGCAGTTCTTC
J: TRBJ2-1
D: TRBD2
V: TRBV5-4
size: NA

CDR3: CASSFGAHGYTF
DNA: TGTGCCAGCAGCTTTGGGGCCCATGGCTACACCTTC
J: TRBJ1-2
D: NA
V: TRBV13
size: NA

CDR3: CASSLGTGRLREQYF
DNA: TGCGCCAGCAGCCTTGGGACAGGGAGATTGCGGGAGCAGTACTTC
J: TRBJ2-7
D: TRBD1
V: TRBV4-3
size: NA

CDR3: CASSYSRQVPKDIQYF
DNA: TGTGCCAGCAGTTACTCCCGACAGGTTCCCAAGGACATTCAGTACTTC
J: TRBJ2-4
D: NA
V: TRBV6-6
size: NA

CDR3: CASSDGQGAVYEQYF
DNA: TGTGCCAGCAGCGACGGACAGGGGGCAGTATACGAGCAGTACTTC
J: TRBJ2-7
D: TRBD1
V: TRBV2
size: once

CDR3: CASSLGWPHGQGALGYTF
DNA: TGTGCCAGCAGCTTAGGATGGCCTCATGGACAGGGGGCTCTCGGCTACACCTTC
J: TRBJ1-2
D: TRBD1
V: TRBV7-2
size: once

CDR3: CASSQERGTGDISEAFF
DNA: TGTGCCAGCAGCCAAGAAAGGGGGACAGGGGATATCTCTGAAGCTTTCTTT
J: TRBJ1-1
D: TRBD1
V: TRBV14
size: once

CDR3: CASSLDRSHFYEQYF
DNA: TGTGCCAGCAGCTTGGACAGGAGTCATTTCTACGAGCAGTACTTC
J: TRBJ2-7
D: TRBD1
V: TRBV7-3
size: NA

CDR3: CATSRVDYEQYF
DNA: TGTGCCACCAGCAGAGTCGACTACGAGCAGTACTTC
J: TRBJ2-7
D: NA
V: TRBV15
size: NA

CDR3: CASSSPPANQPQHF
DNA: TGTGCCAGCAGCTCCCCCCCCGCGAATCAGCCCCAGCATTTT
J: TRBJ1-5
D: NA
V: TRBV9
size: once

CDR3: CASSFGTDTQYF
DNA: TGTGCCAGCAGCTTCGGCACAGATACGCAGTATTTT
J: TRBJ2-3
D: NA
V: TRBV7-9
size: NA

CDR3: CSVEDTVFYGYTF
DNA: TGCAGCGTTGAAGATACGGTCTTCTATGGCTACACCTTC
J: TRBJ1-2
D: NA
V: TRBV29-1
size: NA

CDR3: CASSLRTETYEQYF
DNA: TGTGCCAGCAGTTTGCGGACAGAGACCTACGAGCAGTACTTC
J: TRBJ2-7
D: NA
V: TRBV28
size: NA

CDR3: CASTESPSGTNEQFF
DNA: TGTGCCAGCACCGAATCGCCTAGCGGGACCAATGAGCAGTTCTTC
J: TRBJ2-1
D: TRBD2
V: TRBV5-6
size: NA

CDR3: CASSTASGKWETQYF
DNA: TGTGCCAGTAGTACTGCTAGCGGGAAATGGGAGACCCAGTACTTC
J: TRBJ2-5
D: TRBD2
V: TRBV19
size: NA

CDR3: CASSQTRFSYNEQFF
DNA: TGCGCCAGCAGCCAGACACGGTTTTCCTACAATGAGCAGTTCTTC
J: TRBJ2-1
D: NA
V: TRBV4-3
size: once

CDR3: CASSQGLAGFNEQFF
DNA: TGTGCCAGCAGCCAGGGACTAGCGGGGTTTAATGAGCAGTTCTTC
J: TRBJ2-1
D: TRBD2
V: TRBV7-2
size: NA

CDR3: CASSLLAGTDTQYF
DNA: TGTGCCAGCAGCTTGTTGGCAGGCACAGATACGCAGTATTTT
J: TRBJ2-3
D: NA
V: TRBV5-5
size: NA

CDR3: CASSEHRSYEQYF
DNA: TGTGCCAGCAGTGAACATAGGTCCTACGAGCAGTACTTC
J: TRBJ2-7
D: NA
V: TRBV6-5
size: NA

CDR3: CASSQEWTSGPETQYF
DNA: TGTGCCAGCAGCCAAGAGTGGACTAGCGGACCAGAGACCCAGTACTTC
J: TRBJ2-5
D: TRBD2
V: TRBV4-2
size: NA

CDR3: CASSLDVGLGNEQFF
DNA: TGTGCCAGCAGCTTAGACGTCGGTCTCGGGAATGAGCAGTTCTTC
J: TRBJ2-1
D: NA
V: TRBV7-9
size: few

CDR3: CASSEPKSGTGTYEQYF
DNA: TGTGCCAGCAGTGAACCGAAGTCCGGGACAGGGACCTACGAGCAGTACTTC
J: TRBJ2-7
D: TRBD1
V: TRBV2
size: NA

CDR3: CASSRNYAGQGAGYTEAFF
DNA: TGTGCCAGCAGCCGTAACTACGCGGGACAGGGGGCAGGGTACACTGAAGCTTTCTTT
J: TRBJ1-1
D: TRBD1
V: TRBV7-9
size: once

CDR3: CASSSYDYEQYF
DNA: TGTGCCAGCAGTTCGTACGACTACGAGCAGTACTTC
J: TRBJ2-7
D: NA
V: TRBV6-5
size: NA

CDR3: CASSVYGSGTGELFF
DNA: TGTGCCAGCAGCGTTTACGGCAGCGGCACCGGGGAGCTGTTTTTT
J: TRBJ2-2
D: NA
V: TRBV9
size: NA

CDR3: CASSDDSVGEQYF
DNA: TGTGCCAGCAGTGACGATTCGGTCGGCGAGCAGTACTTC
J: TRBJ2-7
D: NA
V: TRBV6-1
size: NA

CDR3: CAWSVRRQGIANEQFF
DNA: TGTGCCTGGAGTGTAAGACGACAGGGCATCGCCAATGAGCAGTTCTTC
J: TRBJ2-1
D: TRBD1
V: TRBV30
size: NA

CDR3: CASRDRLAGAPDTQYF
DNA: TGTGCCAGCAGGGATCGACTAGCGGGAGCGCCAGATACGCAGTATTTT
J: TRBJ2-3
D: TRBD2
V: TRBV2
size: few

CDR3: CASSLGGGTEAFF
DNA: TGTGCCAGCAGCCTCGGGGGAGGAACTGAAGCTTTCTTT
J: TRBJ1-1
D: NA
V: TRBV9
size: once

CDR3: CASSESARNEQFF
DNA: TGTGCCAGCAGTGAATCCGCGCGCAATGAGCAGTTCTTC
J: TRBJ2-1
D: NA
V: TRBV25-1
size: NA

CDR3: CASSPTLAGVYNEQFF
DNA: TGTGCCAGCAGCCCTACCCTAGCGGGAGTCTACAATGAGCAGTTCTTC
J: TRBJ2-1
D: TRBD2
V: TRBV9
size: once

CDR3: CASSRTRDSPYEQYF
DNA: TGTGCCAGCAGCCGCACTCGGGACAGCCCCTACGAGCAGTACTTC
J: TRBJ2-7
D: TRBD1
V: TRBV14
size: NA

CDR3: CASSVGGLAVQETQYF
DNA: TGTGCCAGCAGCGTAGGTGGACTAGCGGTCCAAGAGACCCAGTACTTC
J: TRBJ2-5
D: TRBD2
V: TRBV9
size: NA

CDR3: CASSRTGPYGYTF
DNA: TGTGCCAGCAGTCGGACAGGGCCGTATGGCTACACCTTC
J: TRBJ1-2
D: TRBD1
V: TRBV6-5
size: NA

CDR3: CASSQVFKGGPEAFF
DNA: TGCGCCAGCAGCCAAGTCTTCAAGGGTGGGCCTGAAGCTTTCTTT
J: TRBJ1-1
D: NA
V: TRBV4-3
size: NA

CDR3: CAWSSGTSLKEQYF
DNA: TGTGCCTGGAGTTCAGGGACTAGCTTGAAAGAGCAGTACTTC
J: TRBJ2-7
D: TRBD2
V: TRBV30
size: NA

CDR3: CASRRNRDVNEQFF
DNA: TGTGCCAGCAGGAGAAACAGGGATGTGAATGAGCAGTTCTTC
J: TRBJ2-1
D: NA
V: TRBV28
size: NA

CDR3: CASSADGRGALDEQFF
DNA: TGTGCCAGCAGCGCCGACGGGCGGGGTGCCCTGGATGAGCAGTTCTTC
J: TRBJ2-1
D: NA
V: TRBV9
size: NA

CDR3: CASSQGPGEGEQYF
DNA: TGCGCCAGCAGCCAAGGGCCGGGGGAAGGGGAGCAGTACTTC
J: TRBJ2-7
D: NA
V: TRBV4-1
size: NA

CDR3: CASTHSRDSSYEQYF
DNA: TGTGCCAGCACCCACTCCCGGGACAGTTCCTACGAGCAGTACTTC
J: TRBJ2-7
D: TRBD1
V: TRBV27
size: medium-sized

CDR3: CASSKATSGSYEQYF
DNA: TGTGCCAGTAGTAAAGCCACTAGCGGGAGCTACGAGCAGTACTTC
J: TRBJ2-7
D: TRBD2
V: TRBV19
size: NA

CDR3: CASSPFGNEQFF
DNA: TGTGCCAGCAGCCCGTTCGGAAATGAGCAGTTCTTC
J: TRBJ2-1
D: NA
V: TRBV7-2
size: NA

CDR3: CASSLVYTVGTGELFF
DNA: TGTGCCAGCAGCTTAGTCTACACAGTCGGCACCGGGGAGCTGTTTTTT
J: TRBJ2-2
D: NA
V: TRBV11-2
size: NA

CDR3: CASSQESRGVGNQPQHF
DNA: TGCGCCAGCAGCCAAGAAAGCCGTGGGGTAGGCAATCAGCCCCAGCATTTT
J: TRBJ1-5
D: NA
V: TRBV4-3
size: NA

CDR3: CASSSGGTGYTF
DNA: TGTGCCAGCAGCTCAGGGGGGACTGGCTACACCTTC
J: TRBJ1-2
D: TRBD1
V: TRBV9
size: NA

CDR3: CAWSAGTSVGDTQYF
DNA: TGTGCCTGGAGTGCCGGGACTAGCGTTGGAGATACGCAGTATTTT
J: TRBJ2-3
D: TRBD2
V: TRBV30
size: NA

CDR3: CASSWTGAEAFF
DNA: TGCGCCAGCAGCTGGACAGGGGCTGAAGCTTTCTTT
J: TRBJ1-1
D: TRBD1
V: TRBV5-1
size: NA

CDR3: CASSLTAYQETQYF
DNA: TGTGCCAGCAGCCTCACAGCCTACCAAGAGACCCAGTACTTC
J: TRBJ2-5
D: NA
V: TRBV5-6
size: once

CDR3: CASSLNRAYEQYF
DNA: TGTGCCAGCAGTTTAAATAGAGCCTACGAGCAGTACTTC
J: TRBJ2-7
D: NA
V: TRBV27
size: NA